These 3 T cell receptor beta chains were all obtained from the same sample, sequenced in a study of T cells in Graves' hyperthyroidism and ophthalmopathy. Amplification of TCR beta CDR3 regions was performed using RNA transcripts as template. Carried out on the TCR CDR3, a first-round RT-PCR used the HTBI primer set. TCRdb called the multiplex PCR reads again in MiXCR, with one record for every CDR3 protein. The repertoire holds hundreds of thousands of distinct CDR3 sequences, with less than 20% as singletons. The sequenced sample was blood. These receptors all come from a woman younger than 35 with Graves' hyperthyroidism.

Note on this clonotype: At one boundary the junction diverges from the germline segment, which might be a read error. The CDR3 DNA follows: TGCGGTGCTAGAGATTTCGCTGGGACTGCGAATCAGCCCCAGCATTTT. Translating it yields CGARDFAGTANQPQHF. The chain uses TRBV20-1 and TRBJ1-5, with D possibly TRBD1 on 5 matching bases. Germline assignment: CDR1 DFQATT and CDR2 SNEGSKA (reference sequence). The CDR3 length is 16 residues.

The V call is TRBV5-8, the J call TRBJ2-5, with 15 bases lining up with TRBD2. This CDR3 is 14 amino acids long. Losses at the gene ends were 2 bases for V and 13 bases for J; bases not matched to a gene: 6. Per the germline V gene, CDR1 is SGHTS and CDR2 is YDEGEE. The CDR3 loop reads CASSFAGLAGGGYF. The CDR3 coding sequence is TGTGCCAGCAGCTTCGCGGGACTAGCGGGAGGAGGGTACTTC.

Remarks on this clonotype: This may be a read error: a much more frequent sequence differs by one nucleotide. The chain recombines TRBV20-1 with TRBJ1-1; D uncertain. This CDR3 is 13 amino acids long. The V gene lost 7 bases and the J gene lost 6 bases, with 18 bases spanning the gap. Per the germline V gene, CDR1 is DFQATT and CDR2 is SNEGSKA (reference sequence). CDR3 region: CSVPTPPRAEAFF. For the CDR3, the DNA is TGCAGTGTACCGACACCACCACGAGCTGAAGCTTTCTTT.